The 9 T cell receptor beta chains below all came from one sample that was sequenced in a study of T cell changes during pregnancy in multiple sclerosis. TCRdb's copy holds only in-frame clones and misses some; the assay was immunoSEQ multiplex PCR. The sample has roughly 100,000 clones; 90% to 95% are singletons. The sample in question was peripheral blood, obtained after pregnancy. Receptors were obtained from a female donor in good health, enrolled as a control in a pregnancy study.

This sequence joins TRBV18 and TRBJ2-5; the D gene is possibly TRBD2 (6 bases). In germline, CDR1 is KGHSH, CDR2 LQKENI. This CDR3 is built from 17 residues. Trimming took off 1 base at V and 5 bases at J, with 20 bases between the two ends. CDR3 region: CASSPRNSGMSGETQYF. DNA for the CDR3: TGTGCCAGCTCACCACGGAATAGCGGTATGAGCGGGGAGACCCAGTACTTC.

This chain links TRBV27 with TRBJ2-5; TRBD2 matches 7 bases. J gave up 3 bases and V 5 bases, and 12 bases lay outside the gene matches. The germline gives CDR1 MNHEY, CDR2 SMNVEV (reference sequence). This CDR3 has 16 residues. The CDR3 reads CASSPNIGLVEETQYF. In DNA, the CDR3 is TGTGCCAGCAGTCCGAATATAGGACTAGTTGAAGAGACCCAGTACTTC.

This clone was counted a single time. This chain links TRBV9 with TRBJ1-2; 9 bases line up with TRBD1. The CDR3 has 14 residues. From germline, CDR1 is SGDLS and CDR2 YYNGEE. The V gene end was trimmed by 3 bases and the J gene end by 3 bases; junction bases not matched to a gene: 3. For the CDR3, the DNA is TGTGCCAGCAGCGCACAGGGGGCGGACTATGGCTACACCTTC. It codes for CASSAQGADYGYTF.

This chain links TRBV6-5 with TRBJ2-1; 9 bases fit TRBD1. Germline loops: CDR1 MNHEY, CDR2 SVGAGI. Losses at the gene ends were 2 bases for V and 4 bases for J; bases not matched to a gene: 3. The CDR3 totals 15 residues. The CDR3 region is CASSYAGTGYNEQFF. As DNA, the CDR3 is TGTGCCAGCAGTTACGCCGGGACAGGGTACAATGAGCAGTTCTTC.

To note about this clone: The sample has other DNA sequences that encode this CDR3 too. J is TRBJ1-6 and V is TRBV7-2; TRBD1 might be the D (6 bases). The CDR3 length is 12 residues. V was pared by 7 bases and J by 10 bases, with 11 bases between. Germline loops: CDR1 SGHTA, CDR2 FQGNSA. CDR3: CASTSQGSPLHF. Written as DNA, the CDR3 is TGTGCCAGCACCTCCCAGGGGTCACCCCTCCACTTT.

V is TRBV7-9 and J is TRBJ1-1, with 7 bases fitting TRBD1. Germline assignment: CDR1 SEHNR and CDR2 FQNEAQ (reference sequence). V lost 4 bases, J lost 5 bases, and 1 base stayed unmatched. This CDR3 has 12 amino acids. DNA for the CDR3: TGTGCCAGCAGCTCAGGGGGGACTGAAGCTTTCTTT. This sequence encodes CASSSGGTEAFF.

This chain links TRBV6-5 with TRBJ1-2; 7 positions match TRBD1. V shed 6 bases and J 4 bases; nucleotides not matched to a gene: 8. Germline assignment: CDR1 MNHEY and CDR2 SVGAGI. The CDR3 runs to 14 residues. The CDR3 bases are TGTGCCAGCAGCCCACGGGACAGCCTCTATGGCTACACCTTC. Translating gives CASSPRDSLYGYTF.

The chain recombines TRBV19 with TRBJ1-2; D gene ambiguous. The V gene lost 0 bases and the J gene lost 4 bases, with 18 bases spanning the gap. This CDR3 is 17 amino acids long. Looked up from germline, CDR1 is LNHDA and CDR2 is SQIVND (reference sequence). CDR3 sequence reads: CASSIDRPDWRSYGYTF. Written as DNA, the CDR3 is TGTGCCAGTAGTATAGATCGACCGGATTGGAGGAGCTATGGCTACACCTTC.

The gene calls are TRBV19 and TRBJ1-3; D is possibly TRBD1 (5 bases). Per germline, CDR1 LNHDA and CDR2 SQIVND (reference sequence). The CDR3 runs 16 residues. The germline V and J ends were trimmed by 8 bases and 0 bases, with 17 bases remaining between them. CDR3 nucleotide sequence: TGTGCCAGTCGCGGCCGGGACTCAAGCTCTGGAAACACCATATATTTT. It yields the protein CASRGRDSSSGNTIYF. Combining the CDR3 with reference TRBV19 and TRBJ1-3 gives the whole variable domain DGGITQSPKYLFRKEGQNVTLSCEQNLNHDAMYWYRQDPGQGLRLIYYSQIVNDFQKGDIAEGYSVSREKKESFPLTVTSAQKNPTAFYLCASRGRDSSSGNTIYFGEGSWLTVV.